This T cell receptor beta chain is from a study of T cells expressing NK-cell markers. For the study at large: Beta-chain profiling covered CD3+CD56+NKG2C+, CD3+CD56+NKG2C- and CD3+CD56-NKG2C+ sorted subsets.

This CDR3 region has 15 residues. What made the TCR beta cDNA was 5'RACE template switching with UMIs. TCRdb reworked the 5' RACE reads into one entry per CDR3 protein, no DNA. The table lists approximately 150,000 distinct CDR3 sequences. The chain joins TRBV12-3 or TRBV12-4 to TRBJ2-1; with no DNA, the TCRdb D assignment of TRBD2 cannot be verified. The sequenced sample consisted of blood T cells: a sorted CD56 or NKG2C T cell subset, CD4+ or CD8+ T cells, or bulk PBMC T cells (not recorded which). This receptor was taken from a woman aged 18-69 years in good health. CDR3 in amino acids: CASSLLAGGLGEQFF.